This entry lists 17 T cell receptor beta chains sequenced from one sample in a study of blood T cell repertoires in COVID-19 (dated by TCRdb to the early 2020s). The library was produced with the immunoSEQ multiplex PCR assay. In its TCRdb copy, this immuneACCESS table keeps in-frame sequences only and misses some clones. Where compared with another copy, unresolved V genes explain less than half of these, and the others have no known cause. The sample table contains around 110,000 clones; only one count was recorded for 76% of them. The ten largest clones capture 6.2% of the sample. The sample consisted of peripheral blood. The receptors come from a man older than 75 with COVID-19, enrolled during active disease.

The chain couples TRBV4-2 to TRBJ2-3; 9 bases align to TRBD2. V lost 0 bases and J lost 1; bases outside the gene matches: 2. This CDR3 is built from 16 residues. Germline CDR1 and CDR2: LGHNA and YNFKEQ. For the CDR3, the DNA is TGTGCCAGCAGCCAAGAGACTAGCGGTGGCACAGATACGCAGTATTTT. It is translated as CASSQETSGGTDTQYF.

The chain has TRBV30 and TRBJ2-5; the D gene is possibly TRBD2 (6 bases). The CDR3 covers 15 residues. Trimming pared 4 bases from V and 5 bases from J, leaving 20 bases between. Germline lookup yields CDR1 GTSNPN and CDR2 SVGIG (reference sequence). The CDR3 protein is CAWTGDRSEGETQYF. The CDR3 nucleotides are TGTGCCTGGACGGGCGACCGGTCGGAGGGGGAGACCCAGTACTTC.

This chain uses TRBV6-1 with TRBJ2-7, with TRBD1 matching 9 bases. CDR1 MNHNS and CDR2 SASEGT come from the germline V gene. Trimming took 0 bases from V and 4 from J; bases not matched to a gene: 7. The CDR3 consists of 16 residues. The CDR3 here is CASSEALVGTGYEQYF. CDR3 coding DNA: TGTGCCAGCAGTGAAGCGCTTGTTGGGACAGGGTACGAGCAGTACTTC.

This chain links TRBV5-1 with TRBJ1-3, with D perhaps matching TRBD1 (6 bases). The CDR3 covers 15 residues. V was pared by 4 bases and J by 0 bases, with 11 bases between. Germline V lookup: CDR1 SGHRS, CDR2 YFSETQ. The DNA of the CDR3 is TGCGCCAGCAGCCCCGGACAGAGCTCTGGAAACACCATATATTTT. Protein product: CASSPGQSSGNTIYF.

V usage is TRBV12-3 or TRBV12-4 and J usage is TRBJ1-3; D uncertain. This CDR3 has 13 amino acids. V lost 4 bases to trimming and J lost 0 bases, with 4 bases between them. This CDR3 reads CASSWASGNTIYF. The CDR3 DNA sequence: TGTGCCAGCAGTTGGGCCTCTGGAAACACCATATATTTT.

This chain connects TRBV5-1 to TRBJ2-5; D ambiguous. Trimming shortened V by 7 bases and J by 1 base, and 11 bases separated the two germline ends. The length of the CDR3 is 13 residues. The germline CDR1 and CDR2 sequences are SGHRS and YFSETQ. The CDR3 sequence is CASAQDTQETQYF. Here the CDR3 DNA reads TGCGCCAGCGCGCAGGATACCCAAGAGACCCAGTACTTC. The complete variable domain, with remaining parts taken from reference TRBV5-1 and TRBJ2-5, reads KAGVTQTPRYLIKTRGQQVTLSCSPISGHRSVSWYQQTPGQGLQFLFEYFSETQRNKGNFPGRFSGRQFSNSRSEMNVSTLELGDSALYLCASAQDTQETQYFGPGTRLLVL.

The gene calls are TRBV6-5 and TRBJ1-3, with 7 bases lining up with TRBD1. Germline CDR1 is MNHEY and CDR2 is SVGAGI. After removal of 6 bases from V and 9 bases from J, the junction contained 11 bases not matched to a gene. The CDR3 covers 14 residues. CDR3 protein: CASSLTGISPTIYF. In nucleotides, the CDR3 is TGTGCCAGCAGCCTGACAGGGATCTCACCCACCATATATTTT.

The CDR3 nucleotides are TGTGCCAGCAGTTTATTCGGGACTAGCGGGAGACAAGAGACCCAGTACTTC. It encodes CASSLFGTSGRQETQYF. The rearrangement uses TRBV27 and TRBJ2-5; 14 nucleotides agree with TRBD2. Germline trimming cut 1 base from V and 2 bases from J; bases unmatched to any gene: 3. The CDR3 is 17 residues long. The germline V gene encodes CDR1 MNHEY and CDR2 SMNVEV (reference sequence).

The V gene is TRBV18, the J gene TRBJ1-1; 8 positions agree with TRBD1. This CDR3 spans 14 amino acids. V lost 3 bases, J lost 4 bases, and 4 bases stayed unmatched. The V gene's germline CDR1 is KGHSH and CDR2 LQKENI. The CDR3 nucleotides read TGTGCCAGCTCACCTGGACAGGGAGTCACTGAAGCTTTCTTT. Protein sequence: CASSPGQGVTEAFF. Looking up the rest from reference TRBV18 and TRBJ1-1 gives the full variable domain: NAGVMQNPRHLVRRRGQEARLRCSPMKGHSHVYWYRQLPEEGLKFMVYLQKENIIDESGMPKERFSAEFPKEGPSILRIQQVVRGDSAAYFCASSPGQGVTEAFFGQGTRLTVV.

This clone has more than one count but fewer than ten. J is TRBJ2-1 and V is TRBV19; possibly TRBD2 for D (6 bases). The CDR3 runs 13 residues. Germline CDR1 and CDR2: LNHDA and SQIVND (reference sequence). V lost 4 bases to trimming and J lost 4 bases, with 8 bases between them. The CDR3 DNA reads TGTGCCAGTAGTAGGGACTCGTACAATGAGCAGTTCTTC. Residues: CASSRDSYNEQFF.

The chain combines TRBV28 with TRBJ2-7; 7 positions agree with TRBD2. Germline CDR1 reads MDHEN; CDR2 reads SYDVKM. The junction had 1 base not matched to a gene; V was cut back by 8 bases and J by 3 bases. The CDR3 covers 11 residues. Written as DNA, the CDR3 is TGTGCCAGCGGGGGGGGCTACGAGCAGTACTTC. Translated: CASGGGYEQYF.

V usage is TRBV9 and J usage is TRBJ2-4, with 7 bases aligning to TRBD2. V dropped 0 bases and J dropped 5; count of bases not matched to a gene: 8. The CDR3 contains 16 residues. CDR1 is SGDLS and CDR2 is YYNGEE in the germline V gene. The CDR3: CASSVGLALSENIQYF. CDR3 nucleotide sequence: TGTGCCAGCAGCGTAGGACTAGCTCTGAGCGAAAACATTCAGTACTTC.

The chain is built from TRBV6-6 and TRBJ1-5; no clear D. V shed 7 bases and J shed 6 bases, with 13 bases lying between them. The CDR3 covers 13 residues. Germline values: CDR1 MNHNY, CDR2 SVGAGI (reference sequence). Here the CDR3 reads CASITDPTQPQHF. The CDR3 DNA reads TGTGCCAGCATTACAGACCCTACTCAGCCCCAGCATTTT.

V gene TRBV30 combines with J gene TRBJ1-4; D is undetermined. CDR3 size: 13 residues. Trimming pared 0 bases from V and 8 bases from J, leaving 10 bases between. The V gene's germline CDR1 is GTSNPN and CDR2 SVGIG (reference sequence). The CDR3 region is CAWSVGQPEKLFF. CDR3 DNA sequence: TGTGCCTGGAGTGTGGGCCAGCCCGAAAAACTGTTTTTT.

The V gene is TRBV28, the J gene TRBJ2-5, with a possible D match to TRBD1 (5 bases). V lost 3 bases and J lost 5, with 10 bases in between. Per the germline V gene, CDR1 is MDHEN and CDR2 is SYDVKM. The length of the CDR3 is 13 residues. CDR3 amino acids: CASSLGQPETQYF. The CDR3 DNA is TGTGCCAGCAGTTTGGGGCAGCCCGAGACCCAGTACTTC. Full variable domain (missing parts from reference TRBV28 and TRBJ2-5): DVKVTQSSRYLVKRTGEKVFLECVQDMDHENMFWYRQDPGLGLRLIYFSYDVKMKEKGDIPEGYSVSREKKERFSLILESASTNQTSMYLCASSLGQPETQYFGPGTRLLVL.

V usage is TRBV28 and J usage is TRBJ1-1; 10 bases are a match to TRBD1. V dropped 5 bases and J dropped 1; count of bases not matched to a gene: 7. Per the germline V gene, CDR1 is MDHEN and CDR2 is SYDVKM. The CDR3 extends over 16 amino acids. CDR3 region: CASSVGGTGENTEAFF. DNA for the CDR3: TGTGCCAGCAGTGTAGGAGGGACAGGGGAGAACACTGAAGCTTTCTTT.

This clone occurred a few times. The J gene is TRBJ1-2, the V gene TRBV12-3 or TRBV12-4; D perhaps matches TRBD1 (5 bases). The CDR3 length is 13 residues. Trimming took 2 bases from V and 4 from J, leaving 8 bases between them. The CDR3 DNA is TGTGCCAGCAGTTTAATCGGGGGCTATGGCTACACCTTC. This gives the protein CASSLIGGYGYTF.